This T cell receptor beta chain was sequenced for a study of T cell repertoires in cytomegalovirus infection (dated by TCRdb to the late 2010s). With regard to the full study: Peptide stimulations targeted recently identified HLA-C-restricted CMV epitopes, whose presentation resists viral immunomodulation, together with well-studied HLA-B-restricted epitopes. The HLA type of each donor mattered for the analysis, because public TCR beta signatures pointed to carriage of CMV infection along with the matching HLA type.

What this sample's treatment or condition label stands for: in vitro stimulation with specific CMV peptide epitopes to enrich CMV-specific T cells. CDR1 and CDR2, looked up from the germline V gene (reference sequence), are SGHNT and YYREEE. From V the trimming removes 3 bases and from J it removes 6 bases, while the gene matches leave 13 bases of the junction unaccounted for. The CDR3 runs 18 amino acids, cysteine and phenylalanine included. Here the CDR3 DNA is all that survives: 54 bases in frame from base 1. What the study reported, not specific to this receptor: The ex vivo response was dominated by HLA-C-restricted CMV-specific TCR beta clonotypes, which also provided the single most frequent clonotype in two of eight donors. In both this cohort and an independent roughly 330-donor cohort, the cumulative frequency of public TCR beta family members distinguished carriers of CMV infection plus the relevant HLA type.

Of note for this clonotype: Its antigen remains undetermined. There are no base qualities to consult, and no much larger clone falls within one base.

Sequencer: Illumina HiSeq 1500. The raw public reads went through TCRdb reprocessing: fastp at Q25, MiXCR clone calling, in-frame beta chains kept. For every CDR3 protein sequence, its rows merge into one entry that carries the most common genes and DNA. The sample contains around 300,000 distinct CDR3 sequences, 20% to 25% of them found a single time. The ten biggest clones cover about an eighth of the sample. Material: cultured PBMCs, obtained from culture after CMV antigen stimulation. The V gene is TRBV5-4 and the J gene is TRBJ2-1, and 12 bases in between align with TRBD2. The clonotype originates from a human donor in good health (CMV status not recorded). Some clones in this sample may be carry-over from other donors' samples. The DNA is TGTGCCAGCAGCTCCGTACGCCTACTAGCGGGAGGTGCCAATGAGCAGTTCTTC. Its protein product is CASSSVRLLAGGANEQFF. The reference TRBV5-4 and TRBJ2-1 proteins fill in what lies around the CDR3, so the full variable domain reads ETGVTQSPTHLIKTRGQQVTLRCSSQSGHNTVSWYQQALGQGPQFIFQYYREEENGRGNFPPRFSGLQFPNYSSELNVNALELDDSALYLCASSSVRLLAGGANEQFFGPGTRLTVL.